Listed below are T cell receptor beta chains from one sample, sequenced in a study of T cells in Graves' hyperthyroidism and ophthalmopathy. One entry per CDR3 protein results from TCRdb running MiXCR on the multiplex PCR reads. The table lists about 96,000 distinct CDR3 sequences, roughly 56% of them singletons. Sequencing input: blood. These receptors came from a woman aged 40 to 50 with Graves' hyperthyroidism. The CDR3 runs from the conserved cysteine through the conserved F or W.

CDR3 protein: CASGPTSQNEKLFF
V gene: TRBV9

CDR3 protein: CAIQTVEQETQYF
V gene: TRBV10-3

CDR3 protein: CASSLRGDRDYGYTF
V gene: TRBV7-9

CDR3 protein: CATGLTGYAGANVLTF
V gene: TRBV15

CDR3 protein: CASSYRGGGSTGELFF
V gene: TRBV6-5

CDR3 protein: CASGPTTYEQYF
V gene: TRBV12-5

CDR3 protein: CASSSWTGLNEKLFF
V gene: TRBV7-9

CDR3 protein: CSSYGGRGTEAFF
V gene: TRBV29-1

CDR3 protein: CATSVNQGDLYSYTF
V gene: TRBV15

CDR3 protein: CASSNVRQAGAFF
V gene: TRBV5-4

CDR3 protein: CASSLSLGYTKETQYF
V gene: TRBV13

CDR3 protein: CASSPRGQVYGYTF
V gene: TRBV7-9

CDR3 protein: CASSRGPRDSEGNTIYF
V gene: TRBV5-5

CDR3 protein: CATSLQGTVRQPQHF
V gene: TRBV10-3

CDR3 protein: CASTLAGLQETQYF
V gene: TRBV12-3/TRBV12-4

CDR3 protein: CSAMRGRGWAFF
V gene: TRBV20-1

CDR3 protein: CASSMGDRGTEAFF
V gene: TRBV19

CDR3 protein: CASSLTGRGTGELFF
V gene: TRBV7-3

CDR3 protein: CARDGGTEAFF
V gene: TRBV25-1

CDR3 protein: CASSTDRVAFF
V gene: TRBV19

CDR3 protein: CASSVPHGGATGLNTIYF
V gene: TRBV9

CDR3 protein: CASSFSTQTYEQYF
V gene: TRBV5-5